This T cell receptor beta chain was obtained from a study of blood T cell repertoires in COVID-19. The protocol was immunoSEQ multiplex PCR, while the TCRdb copy is restricted to in-frame clones and leaves out a portion. In the table there are about 99,000 clones, roughly 82% of which are singletons. Germline lookup yields CDR1 KGHSH and CDR2 LQKENI. With 1 base removed from V and 0 bases from J, the gap between germline ends came to 10 bases. CDR3 length equals 16 residues. Sequenced sample: peripheral blood. The receptor comes from a man aged 60-69 years with acute or convalescent COVID-19. The chain carries TRBV18 and TRBJ1-3; D is uncertain. In nucleotides, the CDR3 is TGTGCCAGCTCACCACTCGGGTCCCGCTCTGGAAACACCATATATTTT. It codes for CASSPLGSRSGNTIYF.